These T cell receptor beta chains were read from a single sample in a study of T cell repertoires in cytomegalovirus infection. TCRdb re-derived calls from the reads in MiXCR, one entry per CDR3 protein. The table records approximately 200,000 distinct CDR3 sequences, roughly 28% of them present only once. The specimen was PBMCs. The receptors stem from a human donor in good health (CMV status not recorded). Some clones in this sample may be carry-over from other donors' samples. The CDR3 runs from the conserved cysteine through the conserved F or W. Each record gives: CDR3 DNA, CDR3 protein, J gene, clone size, D gene, V gene. A D gene is named only where the DNA matches it firmly. Some rows have no size entry. The others give once, few or many, or a class for an expanded clone.

TGTGCCAGCTCAAAAGGGCCCAGGGCGTACGAGCAGTACTTC	CASSKGPRAYEQYF	TRBJ2-7	.	.	TRBV11-3
TGCAGTGCCGAGAGGAAGGGGGCCAGTGCCGGGTATGAAAAACTGTTTTTT	CSAERKGASAGYEKLFF	TRBJ1-4	few	TRBD1	TRBV20-1
TGTGCCAGCAGCCCCCGACCTCGGCCCTTCTCCTACGAGCAGTACTTC	CASSPRPRPFSYEQYF	TRBJ2-7	.	.	TRBV7-8
TGCAGCGTTGACCTTGCTCTAAATGGCTACACCTTC	CSVDLALNGYTF	TRBJ1-2	many	.	TRBV29-1
TGCGCCAGCAGCGCGGACACGAGCACTGAAGCTTTCTTT	CASSADTSTEAFF	TRBJ1-1	.	.	TRBV5-1
TGCAGCGTTGAAACCCTCGGAGCGAACACTGAAGCTTTCTTT	CSVETLGANTEAFF	TRBJ1-1	.	.	TRBV29-1
TGCGCCAGCACCCGACAGGGAGGGGAGGTGAACACTGAAGCTTTCTTT	CASTRQGGEVNTEAFF	TRBJ1-1	.	TRBD1	TRBV5-1
TGTGCCAGCAGTGAAGAGGCCGCGAGCGGACAGCCCCAGCATTTT	CASSEEAASGQPQHF	TRBJ1-5	.	.	TRBV2
TGCAGCGTTCGGACAGGGGCGCGTGAAAAACTGTTTTTT	CSVRTGAREKLFF	TRBJ1-4	.	TRBD1	TRBV29-1
TGTGCCAGCAGCTTAGGGACCGTAACCAATGAGCAGTTCTTC	CASSLGTVTNEQFF	TRBJ2-1	.	.	TRBV7-2
TGCGCCAGCAGCACCAACCCGGGACAGGGCTTCGAGCAGTACTTC	CASSTNPGQGFEQYF	TRBJ2-7	.	TRBD1	TRBV5-1
TGTGCCAGCACCATCCGGGACAGGGGTTACAATGAGCAGTTCTTC	CASTIRDRGYNEQFF	TRBJ2-1	.	TRBD1	TRBV7-2
TGTGCCAGCACGACAGAGCCTCTGAACTATGGCTACACCTTC	CASTTEPLNYGYTF	TRBJ1-2	many	.	TRBV7-2
TGCAGCGCCCCGACTAGCGGGGGGTACAATGAGCAGTTCTTC	CSAPTSGGYNEQFF	TRBJ2-1	.	TRBD2	TRBV29-1
TGTGCCATCATGAATCCTCTTGCGGATTATTCACCCCTCCACTTT	CAIMNPLADYSPLHF	TRBJ1-6	.	.	TRBV10-3
TGTGCCAGCAGCTCCCGGGGAACCCTTTACAATGAGCAGTTCTTC	CASSSRGTLYNEQFF	TRBJ2-1	many	.	TRBV7-2
TGCGCCAGCAGTCAATCAGGGGCGGAGAAAGAGACCCAGTACTTC	CASSQSGAEKETQYF	TRBJ2-5	.	.	TRBV23-1
TGTGCCAGCAGCTTTTCGTGGGAGAACACTGAAGCTTTCTTT	CASSFSWENTEAFF	TRBJ1-1	.	.	TRBV7-9
TGTGCCAGCAGCCTGGACAGCCTCTCTGGAAACACCATATATTTT	CASSLDSLSGNTIYF	TRBJ1-3	few	.	TRBV5-4
TGTGCCAGCAGCCCCGGGACAGGGGGCCTTAATGAGCAGTTCTTC	CASSPGTGGLNEQFF	TRBJ2-1	.	TRBD1	TRBV7-9
TGTGCCAGCAGCACTGTCCCAATTGCCAACACCGGGGAGCTGTTTTTT	CASSTVPIANTGELFF	TRBJ2-2	.	.	TRBV2
TGTGCCAGCAGCTTAGCGACAGGGAGAACTGAAGCTTTCTTT	CASSLATGRTEAFF	TRBJ1-1	few	TRBD1	TRBV7-2
TGTGCCAGTAGTATAGATGAAACGAGCTCCTACAATGAGCAGTTCTTC	CASSIDETSSYNEQFF	TRBJ2-1	many	.	TRBV19
TGCAGCGTCCGTACCGGGCCCTACGAGCAGTACTTC	CSVRTGPYEQYF	TRBJ2-7	.	.	TRBV29-1
TGTGCCAGCAGCCTGGGTCTGAGGGGGGAGACCCAGTACTTC	CASSLGLRGETQYF	TRBJ2-5	few	.	TRBV7-3
TGTGCCAGCAGCCGCATTGGTGGAGCGGGCACTGAAGCTTTCTTT	CASSRIGGAGTEAFF	TRBJ1-1	.	.	TRBV3-1
TGTGCCACCCGCCTCGGAGGGGACTCCTACGAGCAGTACTTC	CATRLGGDSYEQYF	TRBJ2-7	.	.	TRBV6-5
TGTGCCAGCGGCCCAACGAACACTGAAGCTTTCTTT	CASGPTNTEAFF	TRBJ1-1	few	.	TRBV6-1
TGTGCCAGCAGCCCCCCCCCCGGGACAGAACAAGGCTACACCTTC	CASSPPPGTEQGYTF	TRBJ1-2	.	TRBD1	TRBV11-2
TGCAGCGTCTCGAGGACAGGGAAAGAGACCCAGTACTTC	CSVSRTGKETQYF	TRBJ2-5	many	TRBD1	TRBV29-1
TGTGCCAGTAGTATAATGGAACGTAGAGACAACTATGGCTACACCTTC	CASSIMERRDNYGYTF	TRBJ1-2	.	.	TRBV19